The sequence of this TCR beta chain was determined in a study of blood T cell repertoires in COVID-19. About the research overall: T cells, B-cell-depleted T cells, or PBMCs supplied cDNA or gDNA.

Germline CDR1 MNHEY, CDR2 SVGAGI. The CDR3 is 15 amino acids. V was clipped by 10 bases and J by 2 bases, with 18 bases between them. As handled by the study authors: Amplification of reference gene primers was used by the study to estimate nucleated cell counts. Some clones are missing from TCRdb's copy, which holds only in-frame ones; the method was immunoSEQ multiplex PCR. The V and J calls and clone size were taken over from that table, and D and trimming were inferred from the DNA. Of 89,000 or so clones listed, roughly 96% were seen once; the top ten hold around 4.7%. The rearrangement links TRBV6-5 to TRBJ1-3; tentatively, D is TRBD1 (6 bases). The origin of this receptor is a human donor with active COVID-19. The donor label of this sample is uncertain. The sequenced material came from peripheral blood. The CDR3 DNA reads as TGTGCCACCCAAGAACCCACAGGGACTGGAAACACCATATATTTT. Translation: CATQEPTGTGNTIYF.